This is a list of T cell receptor beta chains from one sample in a study of blood T cells in healthy people across ages. TCRdb redid the calling of the 5' RACE reads with MiXCR, one entry per CDR3 protein. Here the sample spans 650,000 to 700,000 distinct CDR3 sequences, about 32% being singletons. The sequenced material came from blood. Receptor source: a woman older than 75 in good health. The CDR3 runs from the conserved cysteine through the conserved F or W. Each record gives: CDR3 DNA, CDR3 protein, clone size, D gene, J gene, V gene. The D gene is left open where the match is weak. The size entry is marked missing in some rows and otherwise reads once, few, many or a size class.

CDR3nt: TGTGCCAGCAGCCAAGGGACAGCTGATAACTATGGCTACACCTTC; CDR3aa: CASSQGTADNYGYTF; abundance: many; d_gene: NA; j_gene: TRBJ1-2; v_gene: TRBV4-2
CDR3nt: TGTGCCAGCAGCCCCAAAAACTGGGACACAACCTACGAGCAGTACTTC; CDR3aa: CASSPKNWDTTYEQYF; abundance: NA; d_gene: NA; j_gene: TRBJ2-7; v_gene: TRBV7-9
CDR3nt: TGCAGTGCTGGGACAGGGGTTGGAGAGACCCAGTACTTC; CDR3aa: CSAGTGVGETQYF; abundance: many; d_gene: TRBD1; j_gene: TRBJ2-5; v_gene: TRBV20-1
CDR3nt: TGTGCCAGCAGTTACTCGAGAAACGAGCAGTACTTC; CDR3aa: CASSYSRNEQYF; abundance: many; d_gene: NA; j_gene: TRBJ2-7; v_gene: TRBV6-2/TRBV6-3
CDR3nt: TGCGCCAGCAGCTTGTTCCGACAAGAGACCCAGTACTTC; CDR3aa: CASSLFRQETQYF; abundance: many; d_gene: NA; j_gene: TRBJ2-5; v_gene: TRBV5-1
CDR3nt: TGTGCCACCAGCGAGACATCCGCCGCTTGGTTCTTC; CDR3aa: CATSETSAAWFF; abundance: few; d_gene: NA; j_gene: TRBJ2-1; v_gene: TRBV24-1
CDR3nt: TGTGCCAGCAGTTCGTCAGGGTCCGAGCAGTACTTC; CDR3aa: CASSSSGSEQYF; abundance: many; d_gene: NA; j_gene: TRBJ2-7; v_gene: TRBV7-9
CDR3nt: TGTGCCAGCAGCTATGACAGGGTGCCTACCTACGAGCAGTACTTC; CDR3aa: CASSYDRVPTYEQYF; abundance: many; d_gene: TRBD1; j_gene: TRBJ2-7; v_gene: TRBV11-2
CDR3nt: TGTGCCAGCAGCACCGGGACAGGGGTACCCTACGAGCAGTACTTC; CDR3aa: CASSTGTGVPYEQYF; abundance: many; d_gene: TRBD1; j_gene: TRBJ2-7; v_gene: TRBV7-2
CDR3nt: TGTGCCAGCGGACCTGCCTTGACTAATGAAAAACTGTTTTTT; CDR3aa: CASGPALTNEKLFF; abundance: NA; d_gene: NA; j_gene: TRBJ1-4; v_gene: TRBV6-5
CDR3nt: TGTGCCATCAGTACGGGGAGCGAGCAGTACTTC; CDR3aa: CAISTGSEQYF; abundance: NA; d_gene: NA; j_gene: TRBJ2-7; v_gene: TRBV10-3
CDR3nt: TGTGCCAGCAGTTCCATGGGACTAGCGGGGGCCGATACGCAGTATTTT; CDR3aa: CASSSMGLAGADTQYF; abundance: NA; d_gene: TRBD2; j_gene: TRBJ2-3; v_gene: TRBV28
CDR3nt: TGTGCCAGCAGCCAAGATATGGGTCAGCCCCAGCATTTT; CDR3aa: CASSQDMGQPQHF; abundance: NA; d_gene: NA; j_gene: TRBJ1-5; v_gene: TRBV14
CDR3nt: TGTGCCAGCAGCCCCGCGCGAGGGGAGTACCAAGAGACCCAGTATTTT; CDR3aa: CASSPARGEYQETQYF; abundance: NA; d_gene: NA; j_gene: TRBJ2-3; v_gene: TRBV7-9
CDR3nt: TGTGCCAGCAGCGGCGACGGACAGGGCGCCGTTGAAGCTTTCTTT; CDR3aa: CASSGDGQGAVEAFF; abundance: NA; d_gene: TRBD1; j_gene: TRBJ1-1; v_gene: TRBV7-8
CDR3nt: TGCGCCAGCAGCTTGGATTTGGTGGAGACCCAGTACTTC; CDR3aa: CASSLDLVETQYF; abundance: NA; d_gene: NA; j_gene: TRBJ2-5; v_gene: TRBV5-1
CDR3nt: TGTGCCAACAGTTACAGGGGGGTCGGGTCGGGGGGGCCAAATGAGCAGTACTTC; CDR3aa: CANSYRGVGSGGPNEQYF; abundance: NA; d_gene: NA; j_gene: TRBJ2-5; v_gene: TRBV12-3/TRBV12-4